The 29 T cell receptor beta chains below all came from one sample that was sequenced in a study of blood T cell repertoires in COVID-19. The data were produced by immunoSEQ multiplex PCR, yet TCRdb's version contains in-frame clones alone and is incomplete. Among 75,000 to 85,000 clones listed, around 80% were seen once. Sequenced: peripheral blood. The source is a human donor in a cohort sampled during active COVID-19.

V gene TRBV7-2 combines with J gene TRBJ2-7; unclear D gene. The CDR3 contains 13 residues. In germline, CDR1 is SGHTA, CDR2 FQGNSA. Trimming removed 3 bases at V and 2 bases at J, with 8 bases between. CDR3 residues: CASSLSAAYEQYF. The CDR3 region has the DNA TGTGCCAGCAGCTTGAGTGCCGCCTACGAGCAGTACTTC. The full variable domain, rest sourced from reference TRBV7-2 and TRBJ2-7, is GAGVSQSPSNKVTEKGKDVELRCDPISGHTALYWYRQSLGQGLEFLIYFQGNSAPDKSGLPSDRFSAERTGGSVSTLTIQRTQQEDSAVYLCASSLSAAYEQYFGPGTRLTVT.

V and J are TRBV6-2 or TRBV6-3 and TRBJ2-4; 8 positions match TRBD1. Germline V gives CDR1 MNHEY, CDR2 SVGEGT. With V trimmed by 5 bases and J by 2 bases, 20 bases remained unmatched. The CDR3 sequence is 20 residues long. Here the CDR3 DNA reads TGTGCCAGCAGTCAGTCCATGACAGGGGCGTACGCCAGGACCAAAAACATTCAGTACTTC. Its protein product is CASSQSMTGAYARTKNIQYF.

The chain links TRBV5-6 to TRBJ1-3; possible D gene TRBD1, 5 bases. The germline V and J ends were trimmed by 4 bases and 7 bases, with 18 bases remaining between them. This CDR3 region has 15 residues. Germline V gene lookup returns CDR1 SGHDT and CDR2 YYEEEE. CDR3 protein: CASSPARTSWNTIYF. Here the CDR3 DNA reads TGTGCCAGCAGCCCGGCCCGGACATCATGGAACACCATATATTTT.

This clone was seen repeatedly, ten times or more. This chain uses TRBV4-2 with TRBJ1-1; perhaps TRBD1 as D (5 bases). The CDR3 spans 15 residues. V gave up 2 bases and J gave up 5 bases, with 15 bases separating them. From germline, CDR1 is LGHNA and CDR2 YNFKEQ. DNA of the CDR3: TGTGCCAGCAGCCAACCGGGACTCCCGGGGACTGAAGCTTTCTTT. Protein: CASSQPGLPGTEAFF.

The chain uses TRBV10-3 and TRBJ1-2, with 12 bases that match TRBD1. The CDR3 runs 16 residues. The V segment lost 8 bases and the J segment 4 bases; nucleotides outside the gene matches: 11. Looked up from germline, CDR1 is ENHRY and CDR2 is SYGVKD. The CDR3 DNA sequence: TGTGCCATCGGCCCGGGACAGGGGGCTTCTGGCTATGGCTACACCTTC. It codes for CAIGPGQGASGYGYTF.

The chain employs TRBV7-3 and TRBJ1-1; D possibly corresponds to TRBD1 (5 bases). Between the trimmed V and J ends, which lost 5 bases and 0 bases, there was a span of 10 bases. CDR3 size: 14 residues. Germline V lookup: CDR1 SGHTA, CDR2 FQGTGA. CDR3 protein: CASSPGGMNTEAFF. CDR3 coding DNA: TGTGCCAGCAGCCCCGGGGGAATGAACACTGAAGCTTTCTTT.

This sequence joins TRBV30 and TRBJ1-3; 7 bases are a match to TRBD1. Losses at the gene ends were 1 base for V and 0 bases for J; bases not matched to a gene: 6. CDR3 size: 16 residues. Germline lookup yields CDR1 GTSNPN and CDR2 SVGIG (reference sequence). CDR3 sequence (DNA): TGTGCCTGGAGTGGCCCGGGACAGTACTCTGGAAACACCATATATTTT. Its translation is CAWSGPGQYSGNTIYF.

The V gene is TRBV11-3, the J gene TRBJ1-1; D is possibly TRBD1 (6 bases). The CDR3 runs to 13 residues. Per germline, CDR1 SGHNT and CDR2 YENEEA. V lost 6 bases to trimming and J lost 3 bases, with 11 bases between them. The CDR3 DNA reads TGTGCCAGCAGAGGCGGGGGCGACACTGAAGCTTTCTTT. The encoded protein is CASRGGGDTEAFF. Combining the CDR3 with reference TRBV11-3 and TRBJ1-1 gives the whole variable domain EAGVVQSPRYKIIEKKQPVAFWCNPISGHNTLYWYLQNLGQGPELLIRYENEEAVDDSQLPKDRFSAERLKGVDSTLKIQPAELGDSAVYLCASRGGGDTEAFFGQGTRLTVV.

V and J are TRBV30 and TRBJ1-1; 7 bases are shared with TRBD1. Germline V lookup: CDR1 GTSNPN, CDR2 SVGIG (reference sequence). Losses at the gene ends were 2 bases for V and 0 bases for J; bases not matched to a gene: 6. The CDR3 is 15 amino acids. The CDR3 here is CAWSRGGQMNTEAFF. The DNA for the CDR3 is TGTGCCTGGAGTAGAGGGGGACAGATGAACACTGAAGCTTTCTTT. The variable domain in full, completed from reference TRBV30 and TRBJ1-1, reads SQTIHQWPATLVQPVGSPLSLECTVEGTSNPNLYWYRQAAGRGLQLLFYSVGIGQISSEVPQNLSASRPQDRQFILSSKKLLLSDSGFYLCAWSRGGQMNTEAFFGQGTRLTVV.

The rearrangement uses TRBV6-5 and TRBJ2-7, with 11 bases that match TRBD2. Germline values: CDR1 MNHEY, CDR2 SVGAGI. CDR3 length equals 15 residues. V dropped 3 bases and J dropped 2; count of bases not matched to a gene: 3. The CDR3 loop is CASSYLAGGTYEQYF. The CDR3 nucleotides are TGTGCCAGCAGTTATCTAGCGGGGGGTACCTACGAGCAGTACTTC.

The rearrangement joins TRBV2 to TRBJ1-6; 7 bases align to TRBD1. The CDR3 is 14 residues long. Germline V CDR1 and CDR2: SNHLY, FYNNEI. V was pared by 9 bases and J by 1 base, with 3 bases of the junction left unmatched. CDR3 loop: CASTTGSYNSPLHF. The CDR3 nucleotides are TGTGCCAGTACGACAGGGTCCTATAATTCACCCCTCCACTTT.

The CDR3 region is CASSTDRGNQPQHF. CDR3 sequence (DNA): TGTGCCAGCTCCACGGACAGGGGCAATCAGCCCCAGCATTTT. The chain is built from TRBV5-8 and TRBJ1-5, with 8 bases fitting TRBD1. CDR1 SGHTS and CDR2 YDEGEE come from the germline V gene. J was trimmed by 2 bases and V by 7 bases; bases with no gene match: 5. CDR3 length: 14 residues.

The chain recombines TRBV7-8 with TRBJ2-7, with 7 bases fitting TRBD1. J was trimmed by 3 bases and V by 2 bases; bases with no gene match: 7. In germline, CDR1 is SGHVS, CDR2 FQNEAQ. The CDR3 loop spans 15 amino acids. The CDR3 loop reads CASSLRTGKDYEQYF. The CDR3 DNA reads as TGTGCCAGCAGCTTACGGACAGGAAAGGACTACGAGCAGTACTTC.

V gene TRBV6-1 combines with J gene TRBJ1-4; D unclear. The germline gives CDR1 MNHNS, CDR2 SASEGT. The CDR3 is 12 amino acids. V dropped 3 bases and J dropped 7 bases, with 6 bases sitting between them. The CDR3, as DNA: TGTGCCAGCAGTGATGCGGTTGAAAAACTGTTTTTT. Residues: CASSDAVEKLFF.

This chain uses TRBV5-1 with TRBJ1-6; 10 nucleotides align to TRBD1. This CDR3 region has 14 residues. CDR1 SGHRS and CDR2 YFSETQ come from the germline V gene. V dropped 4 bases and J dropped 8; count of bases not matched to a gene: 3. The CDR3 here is CASSLGTGDSPLHF. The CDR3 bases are TGCGCCAGCAGCCTGGGGACAGGGGATTCACCCCTCCACTTT.

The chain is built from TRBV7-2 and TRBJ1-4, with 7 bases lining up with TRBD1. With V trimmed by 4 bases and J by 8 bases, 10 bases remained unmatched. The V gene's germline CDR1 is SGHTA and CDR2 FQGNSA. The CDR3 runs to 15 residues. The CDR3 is CASSWDPVQGEKLFF. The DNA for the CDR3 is TGTGCCAGCAGCTGGGACCCTGTACAGGGGGAAAAACTGTTTTTT.

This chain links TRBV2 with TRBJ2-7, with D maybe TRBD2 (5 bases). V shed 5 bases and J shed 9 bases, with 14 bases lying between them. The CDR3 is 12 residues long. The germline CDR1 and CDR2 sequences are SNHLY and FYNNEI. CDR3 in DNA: TGTGCCAGCAGTTTCGACGGAAGCGGGCAGTACTTC. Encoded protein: CASSFDGSGQYF.

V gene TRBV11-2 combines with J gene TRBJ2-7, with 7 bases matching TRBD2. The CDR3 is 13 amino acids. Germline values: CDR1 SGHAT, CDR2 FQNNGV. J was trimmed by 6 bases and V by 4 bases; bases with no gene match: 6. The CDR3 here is CASSSRTSREQYF. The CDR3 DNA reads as TGTGCCAGCAGCTCTCGGACTAGTCGCGAGCAGTACTTC.

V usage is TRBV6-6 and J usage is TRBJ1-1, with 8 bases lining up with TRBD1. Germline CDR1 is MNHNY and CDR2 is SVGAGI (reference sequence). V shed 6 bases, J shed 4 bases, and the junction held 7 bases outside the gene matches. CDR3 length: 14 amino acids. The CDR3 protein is CASSRQGLGTEAFF. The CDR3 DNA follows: TGTGCCAGCAGCAGACAGGGGCTGGGCACTGAAGCTTTCTTT.

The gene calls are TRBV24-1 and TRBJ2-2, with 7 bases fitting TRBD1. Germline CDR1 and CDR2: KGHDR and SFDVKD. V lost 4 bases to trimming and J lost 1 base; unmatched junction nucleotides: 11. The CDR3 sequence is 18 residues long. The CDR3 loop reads CATSDPRPGTENTGELFF. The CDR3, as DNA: TGTGCCACCAGTGACCCCCGGCCCGGGACAGAGAACACCGGGGAGCTGTTTTTT.

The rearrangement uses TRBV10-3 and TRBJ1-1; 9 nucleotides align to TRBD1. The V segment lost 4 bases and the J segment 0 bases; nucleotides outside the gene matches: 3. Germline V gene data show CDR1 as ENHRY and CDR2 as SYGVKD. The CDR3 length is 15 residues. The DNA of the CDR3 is TGTGCCATCAGTGCGACAGGGGGGATGAACACTGAAGCTTTCTTT. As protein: CAISATGGMNTEAFF.

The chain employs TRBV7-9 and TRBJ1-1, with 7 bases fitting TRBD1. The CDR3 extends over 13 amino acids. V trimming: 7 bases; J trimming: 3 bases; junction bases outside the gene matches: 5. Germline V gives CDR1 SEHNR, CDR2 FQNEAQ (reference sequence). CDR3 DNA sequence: TGTGCCAGCAAAAGGGGGCAGGACACTGAAGCTTTCTTT. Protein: CASKRGQDTEAFF.

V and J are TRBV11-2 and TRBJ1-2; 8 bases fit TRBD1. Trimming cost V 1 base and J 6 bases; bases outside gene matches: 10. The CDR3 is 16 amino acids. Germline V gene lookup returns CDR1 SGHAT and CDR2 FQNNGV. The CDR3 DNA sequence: TGTGCCAGCAGCTTAGGAACGTCAGGGGGCAGCCATGGCTACACCTTC. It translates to CASSLGTSGGSHGYTF.

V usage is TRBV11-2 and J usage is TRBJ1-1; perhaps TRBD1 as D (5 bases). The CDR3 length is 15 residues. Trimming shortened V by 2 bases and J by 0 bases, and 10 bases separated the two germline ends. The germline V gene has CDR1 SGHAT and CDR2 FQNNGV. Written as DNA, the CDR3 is TGTGCCAGCAGCTTACAGGGCCAGATGAACACTGAAGCTTTCTTT. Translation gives CASSLQGQMNTEAFF.

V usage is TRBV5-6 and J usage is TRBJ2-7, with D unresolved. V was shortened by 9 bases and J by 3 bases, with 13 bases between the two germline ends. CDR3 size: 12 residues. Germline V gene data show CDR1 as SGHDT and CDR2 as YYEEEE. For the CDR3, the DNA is TGTGCCACCTCTATCCGAGACTACGAGCAGTACTTC. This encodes CATSIRDYEQYF.

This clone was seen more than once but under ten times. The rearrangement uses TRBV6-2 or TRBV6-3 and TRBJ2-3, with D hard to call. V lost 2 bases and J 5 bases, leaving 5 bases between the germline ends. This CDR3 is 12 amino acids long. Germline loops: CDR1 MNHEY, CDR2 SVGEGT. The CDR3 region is CASSYREDTQYF. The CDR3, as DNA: TGTGCCAGCAGTTACCGCGAAGATACGCAGTATTTT.

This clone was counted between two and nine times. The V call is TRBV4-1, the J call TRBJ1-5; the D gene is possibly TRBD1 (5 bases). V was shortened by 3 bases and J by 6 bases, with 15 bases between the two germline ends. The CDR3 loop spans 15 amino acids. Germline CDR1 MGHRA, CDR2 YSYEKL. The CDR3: CASSQNQGQGQPQHF. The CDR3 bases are TGCGCCAGCAGCCAGAATCAGGGCCAAGGTCAGCCCCAGCATTTT.

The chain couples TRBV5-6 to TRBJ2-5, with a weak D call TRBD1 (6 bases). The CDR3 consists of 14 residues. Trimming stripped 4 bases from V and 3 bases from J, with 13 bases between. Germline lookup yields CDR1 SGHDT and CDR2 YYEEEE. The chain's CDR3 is CASSGIQGKETQYF. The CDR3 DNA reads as TGTGCCAGCAGCGGCATACAGGGAAAAGAGACCCAGTACTTC.

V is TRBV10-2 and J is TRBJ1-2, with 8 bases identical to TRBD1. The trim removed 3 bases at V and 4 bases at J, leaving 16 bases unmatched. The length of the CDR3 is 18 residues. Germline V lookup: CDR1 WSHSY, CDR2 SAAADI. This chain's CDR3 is CASSEFSDRVELGYGYTF. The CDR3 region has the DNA TGCGCCAGCAGTGAATTCTCGGACAGGGTAGAATTAGGCTATGGCTACACCTTC.